A single sample is the source of the 30 T cell receptor beta chains below, sequenced in a study of T-cell memory formation after mild COVID-19. TCRdb called the 5' RACE reads again in MiXCR, with one record for every CDR3 protein. This table has 120,000 or so distinct CDR3 sequences, over 15% appearing once. The sample taken for sequencing was PBMCs or a T cell subset sorted from them (not recorded which). Every receptor here comes from a man aged 18-30 years who had mild COVID-19 (a few samples of this study predate the infection). Cell type and time point are not known.

The rearrangement joins TRBV5-6 to TRBJ1-1; weak D call: TRBD1 (5 bases). Between the trimmed V and J ends, which lost 0 bases and 5 bases, there was a span of 8 bases. CDR1 and CDR2 from the germline V gene are SGHDT and YYEEEE. This CDR3 is 13 amino acids long. CDR3 nucleotide sequence: TGTGCCAGCAGCTTGGCAGGGTGGACTGAAGCTTTCTTT. It yields the protein CASSLAGWTEAFF. Using reference TRBV5-6 and TRBJ1-1 for the parts outside the CDR3, the full variable domain is DAGVTQSPTHLIKTRGQQVTLRCSPKSGHDTVSWYQQALGQGPQFIFQYYEEEERQRGNFPDRFSGHQFPNYSSELNVNALLLGDSALYLCASSLAGWTEAFFGQGTRLTVV.

This chain links TRBV3-1 with TRBJ2-1; D ambiguous. V lost 1 base and J lost 0, with 7 bases in between. The CDR3 runs to 15 residues. CDR1 is LGHDT, CDR2 YNNKEL, per germline (reference sequence). CDR3 sequence (DNA): TGTGCCAGCAGCCAAGCCTCAGTCTCCTACAATGAGCAGTTCTTC. Translating gives CASSQASVSYNEQFF.

This clonotype came up many times. The chain is built from TRBV30 and TRBJ2-3, with D unclear. The CDR3 length is 13 residues. The V end lost 0 bases, the J end lost 4 bases, and 8 bases lay between the germline ends. CDR1 is GTSNPN and CDR2 is SVGIG in the germline V gene (reference sequence). This chain's CDR3 is CAWSVRSADTQYF. DNA for the CDR3: TGTGCCTGGAGTGTACGGTCGGCAGATACGCAGTATTTT.

This clonotype has a handful of counts. V and J are TRBV7-9 and TRBJ2-7; D gene uncertain. The germline V and J ends were trimmed by 2 bases and 1 base, with 9 bases remaining between them. From germline, CDR1 is SEHNR and CDR2 FQNEAQ (reference sequence). CDR3 length: 14 residues. The CDR3: CASSLRADSYEQYF. CDR3 sequence (DNA): TGTGCCAGCAGCTTAAGGGCCGATTCCTACGAGCAGTACTTC.

This chain uses TRBV18 with TRBJ1-6; D remains unclear. V lost 4 bases and J lost 4, with 11 bases in between. Germline V CDR1 and CDR2: KGHSH, LQKENI. This CDR3 region has 15 residues. This CDR3 reads CASSLAQSYNSPLHF. The CDR3 nucleotides are TGTGCCAGCTCACTGGCACAGTCATATAATTCACCCCTCCACTTT.

This clonotype showed up many times. The gene calls are TRBV12-3 or TRBV12-4 and TRBJ2-1; possible D gene TRBD1, 6 bases. CDR3 length equals 14 residues. V was pared by 3 bases and J by 8 bases, with 14 bases between. CDR3 sequence: CASSLEQGRDEQFF. CDR3 nucleotides: TGTGCCAGCAGTTTGGAACAGGGACGGGATGAGCAGTTCTTC.

The sample holds many counts of this clonotype. The chain joins TRBV12-3 or TRBV12-4 to TRBJ2-2, with TRBD1 matching over 8 bases. V shed 4 bases and J 8 bases; nucleotides not matched to a gene: 6. This CDR3 contains 14 residues. The CDR3 reads CASSSGQGAGELFF. CDR3 DNA: TGTGCCAGCAGTTCCGGACAGGGCGCGGGGGAGCTGTTTTTT.

This clonotype was picked up a small number of times. The V call is TRBV12-3 or TRBV12-4, the J call TRBJ2-5; 7 nucleotides match TRBD1. This CDR3 is built from 16 residues. V trimming: 5 bases; J trimming: 6 bases; junction bases outside the gene matches: 15. In DNA, the CDR3 is TGTGCCAGCAGTCTTACCGGGACAGACGTCTCTCAGACCCAGTACTTC. Translating it yields CASSLTGTDVSQTQYF.

The chain uses TRBV20-1 and TRBJ2-7, with 7 positions matching TRBD1. Germline V gene sequence: CDR1 DFQATT, CDR2 SNEGSKA (reference sequence). CDR3 length: 13 residues. The CDR3 loop reads CSVAPTGLDEQYF. The DNA of the CDR3 is TGCAGCGTCGCCCCGACAGGGCTCGACGAGCAGTACTTC.

A few counts support this clonotype. The chain couples TRBV5-6 to TRBJ2-7; 8 positions match TRBD1. With 2 bases clipped from V and 4 bases from J, the junction kept 14 bases outside the gene matches. There are 17 residues in the CDR3. Germline V gene lookup returns CDR1 SGHDT and CDR2 YYEEEE. The CDR3 loop reads CASSFSGQGVGKYEQYV. The CDR3 DNA is TGTGCCAGCAGCTTCTCAGGACAGGGAGTAGGGAAATACGAGCAGTACGTC.

The V and J genes are TRBV11-3 and TRBJ2-1; TRBD2 aligns across 10 bases. V lost 5 bases to trimming and J lost 6 bases; unmatched junction nucleotides: 4. This CDR3 has 14 amino acids. Germline CDR1 SGHNT, CDR2 YENEEA. In DNA form, the CDR3 reads TGTGCCAGCAGCGTTACTAGCGGGGCCAATGAGCAGTTCTTC. Protein sequence: CASSVTSGANEQFF.

The chain recombines TRBV20-1 with TRBJ2-1, with D possibly being TRBD2 (5 bases). V lost 2 bases and J lost 1, with 15 bases in between. Germline CDR1 reads DFQATT; CDR2 reads SNEGSKA (reference sequence). There are 16 residues in the CDR3. DNA of the CDR3: TGCAGTGCTAGAAGCCCCGAGGGAGCGTCCTACAATGAGCAGTTCTTC. Protein: CSARSPEGASYNEQFF.

In this sample, this clonotype turned up many times. The chain couples TRBV4-2 to TRBJ2-3, with 7 nucleotides matching TRBD1. V gave up 3 bases and J gave up 5 bases; unmatched junction bases: 11. CDR1 is LGHNA and CDR2 is YNFKEQ in the germline V gene. The CDR3 contains 16 residues. The CDR3 region has the DNA TGTGCCAGCAGCCAGAGACCGGGACAGTTCATAGATACGCAGTATTTT. Translation: CASSQRPGQFIDTQYF.

This clonotype was counted only a few times. The chain recombines TRBV20-1 with TRBJ2-3, with 11 bases aligning to TRBD2. The junction had 8 bases not matched to a gene; V was cut back by 7 bases and J by 5 bases. The CDR3 runs 14 residues. Germline assignment: CDR1 DFQATT and CDR2 SNEGSKA (reference sequence). The chain's CDR3 is CSGDSGGARDTQYF. CDR3 coding DNA: TGCAGTGGGGATAGCGGGGGGGCCAGAGATACGCAGTATTTT.

This clonotype was detected only a few times. V gene TRBV5-1 combines with J gene TRBJ2-2; tentatively, D is TRBD1 or TRBD2 (6 bases each). The CDR3 is 13 amino acids. CDR1 SGHRS and CDR2 YFSETQ come from the germline V gene. Trimming took 7 bases from V and 4 from J, leaving 11 bases between them. Here the CDR3 reads CASCEGGTGELFF. The CDR3 DNA follows: TGCGCCAGCTGTGAGGGGGGCACCGGGGAGCTGTTTTTT.

This chain joins TRBV5-6 and TRBJ1-1; 7 bases match TRBD1. This CDR3 has 12 amino acids. Losses at the gene ends were 7 bases for V and 5 bases for J; bases not matched to a gene: 5. Per germline, CDR1 SGHDT and CDR2 YYEEEE. The chain's CDR3 is CASVQGETEAFF. The CDR3 region has the DNA TGTGCCAGCGTCCAGGGGGAAACTGAAGCTTTCTTT.

J is TRBJ2-3 and V is TRBV5-1, with TRBD1 as a possible D gene (5 bases). V shed 4 bases and J shed 4 bases, with 16 bases lying between them. Germline CDR1 SGHRS, CDR2 YFSETQ. This CDR3 contains 15 residues. In DNA, the CDR3 is TGCGCCAGCAGCCCGGTGAGAGAAGGGGCAGATACGCAGTATTTT. It codes for CASSPVREGADTQYF.

This clonotype was recorded a few times. V usage is TRBV25-1 and J usage is TRBJ2-3; 11 nucleotides align to TRBD2. The germline gives CDR1 MGHDK, CDR2 SYGVNS. With 6 bases clipped from V and 6 bases from J, the junction kept 5 bases outside the gene matches. The CDR3 consists of 14 residues. CDR3 in amino acids: CASRVAGGPDTQYF. The DNA for the CDR3 is TGTGCCAGCAGGGTAGCGGGGGGGCCGGATACGCAGTATTTT.

This clonotype was counted only a few times. The chain uses TRBV4-3 and TRBJ2-7, with a weak D call TRBD1 (6 bases). Trimming took off 5 bases at V and 2 bases at J, with 16 bases between the two ends. Per germline, CDR1 LGHNA and CDR2 YSLEER. The CDR3 extends over 15 amino acids. The CDR3 DNA sequence: TGCGCCAGCAGCACAGGGATTCAGAGTGCCTACGAGCAGTACTTC. It codes for CASSTGIQSAYEQYF.

This clonotype appeared a few times. V and J are TRBV6-2 or TRBV6-3 and TRBJ2-5; 9 positions match TRBD1. With V trimmed by 6 bases and J by 4 bases, 9 bases remained unmatched. The CDR3 consists of 15 residues. Germline CDR1 MNHEY, CDR2 SVGEGT. In nucleotides, the CDR3 is TGTGCCAGCAGCTATCAAACAGGGGGCCGAGAGACCCAGTACTTC. Translating it yields CASSYQTGGRETQYF.

V is TRBV7-2 and J is TRBJ1-3, with TRBD1 matching over 8 bases. Germline V gene lookup returns CDR1 SGHTA and CDR2 FQGNSA. V lost 4 bases and J lost 1; bases outside the gene matches: 6. The CDR3 length is 16 residues. The CDR3 DNA sequence: TGTGCCAGCAGCTCGCCAGGGGGCAGTTCTGGAAACACCATATATTTT. It specifies CASSSPGGSSGNTIYF.

V usage is TRBV6-4 and J usage is TRBJ2-1; 9 nucleotides align to TRBD1. The ends lost 4 bases at V and 7 bases at J; junction bases unmatched: 5. The CDR3 is made up of 14 amino acids. The germline V gene has CDR1 MRHNA and CDR2 SNTAGT. The CDR3 nucleotides are TGTGCCAGCAGTGCGAGGACAGGGGTGAATGAGCAGTTCTTC. Amino acid sequence: CASSARTGVNEQFF.

This clonotype was detected a few times. The rearrangement uses TRBV4-3 and TRBJ2-1; D may be TRBD2 (5 bases). The V end was cut by 4 bases, the J end by 6 bases, with 16 bases between. The germline CDR1 and CDR2 sequences are LGHNA and YSLEER. The CDR3 is 15 residues long. DNA of the CDR3: TGCGCCAGCAGCCGAGTAAATGGCGGGCCCAATGAGCAGTTCTTC. Its translation is CASSRVNGGPNEQFF.

This clonotype was seen a handful of times. The gene calls are TRBV10-3 and TRBJ2-5; 13 positions match TRBD2. Looked up from germline, CDR1 is ENHRY and CDR2 is SYGVKD. The length of the CDR3 is 17 residues. V lost 6 bases and J lost 0; bases outside the gene matches: 7. CDR3 residues: CAISFGGTSGDQETQYF. The CDR3 DNA reads as TGTGCCATCAGCTTTGGGGGGACTAGCGGGGACCAAGAGACCCAGTACTTC.

V usage is TRBV7-2 and J usage is TRBJ2-3, with TRBD2 matching 7 bases. This CDR3 comprises 14 residues. Germline values: CDR1 SGHTA, CDR2 FQGNSA. V trimming: 6 bases; J trimming: 4 bases; junction bases outside the gene matches: 7. The CDR3, as DNA: TGTGCCAGCAGACCGAGCGGGGCCCCAGATACGCAGTATTTT. This sequence encodes CASRPSGAPDTQYF.

This clonotype was counted only a few times. The chain has TRBV9 and TRBJ1-3; no firm D call. The V end lost 3 bases, the J end lost 3 bases, and 7 bases lay between the germline ends. Looked up from germline, CDR1 is SGDLS and CDR2 is YYNGEE. The CDR3 runs 13 residues. The CDR3 region is CASSGPDGNTIYF. In DNA form, the CDR3 reads TGTGCCAGCAGCGGACCGGATGGAAACACCATATATTTT.

Only a few counts were recorded for this clonotype. The chain has TRBV11-2 and TRBJ2-3; no clear D. The germline V gene has CDR1 SGHAT and CDR2 FQNNGV. V lost 2 bases, J lost 7 bases, and 13 bases lay in between. This CDR3 contains 14 residues. CDR3 nucleotide sequence: TGTGCCAGCAGCTTACAAGGCAGTGCATATACGCAGTATTTT. Its protein is CASSLQGSAYTQYF.

This rearrangement joins TRBV7-9 to TRBJ1-1, with a tentative D call TRBD1 (5 bases). Looked up from germline, CDR1 is SEHNR and CDR2 is FQNEAQ (reference sequence). Trimming took off 5 bases at V and 1 base at J, with 11 bases between the two ends. This CDR3 has 14 amino acids. The CDR3 spells CASSRGEGNTEAFF. CDR3 DNA sequence: TGTGCCAGCAGCCGGGGGGAGGGGAACACTGAAGCTTTCTTT.

This clonotype was picked up a small number of times. This chain links TRBV7-8 with TRBJ1-5, with D maybe TRBD1 (6 bases). Trimming took off 5 bases at V and 5 bases at J, with 16 bases between the two ends. This CDR3 is 15 amino acids long. Germline CDR1 SGHVS, CDR2 FQNEAQ. The chain's CDR3 is CASSRGRGTDQPQHF. The CDR3 region has the DNA TGTGCCAGCAGCCGGGGCAGGGGAACGGATCAGCCCCAGCATTTT.

This chain joins TRBV7-9 and TRBJ1-3; D remains unclear. Germline V gene data show CDR1 as SEHNR and CDR2 as FQNEAQ (reference sequence). The CDR3 length is 14 residues. The V gene lost 3 bases and the J gene lost 0 bases, with 6 bases spanning the gap. The CDR3 is CASSFATSGNTIYF. Here the CDR3 DNA reads TGTGCCAGCAGCTTCGCTACCTCTGGAAACACCATATATTTT. Complete variable domain (other parts from reference TRBV7-9 and TRBJ1-3): DTGVSQNPRHKITKRGQNVTFRCDPISEHNRLYWYRQTLGQGPEFLTYFQNEAQLEKSRLLSDRFSAERPKGSFSTLEIQRTEQGDSAMYLCASSFATSGNTIYFGEGSWLTVV.